This T cell receptor (beta chain) was sequenced for a study of blood T cell repertoires in COVID-19. Looking at the study overall: The study drew acute and convalescent COVID-19 samples from the United States, Italy and Spain.

Trimming at V came to 3 bases and at J to 6 bases, leaving 10 bases not matched to a gene. The CDR3 length is 16 residues. Germline lookup yields CDR1 SGHNT and CDR2 YYREEE (reference sequence). The data were produced by immunoSEQ multiplex PCR, yet TCRdb's version contains in-frame clones alone and is incomplete. The sample contains about 220,000 clones, 65% to 90% of which appear only once. The specimen sequenced was peripheral blood. V and J are TRBV5-4 and TRBJ2-7; TRBD2 agrees at 12 bases. The TCR was taken from a woman in her 70s with acute or convalescent COVID-19. The CDR3 DNA is TGTGCCAGCAGCTACGGACTAGCGGGGACCTTAGGCGAGCAGTACTTC. Protein sequence: CASSYGLAGTLGEQYF.